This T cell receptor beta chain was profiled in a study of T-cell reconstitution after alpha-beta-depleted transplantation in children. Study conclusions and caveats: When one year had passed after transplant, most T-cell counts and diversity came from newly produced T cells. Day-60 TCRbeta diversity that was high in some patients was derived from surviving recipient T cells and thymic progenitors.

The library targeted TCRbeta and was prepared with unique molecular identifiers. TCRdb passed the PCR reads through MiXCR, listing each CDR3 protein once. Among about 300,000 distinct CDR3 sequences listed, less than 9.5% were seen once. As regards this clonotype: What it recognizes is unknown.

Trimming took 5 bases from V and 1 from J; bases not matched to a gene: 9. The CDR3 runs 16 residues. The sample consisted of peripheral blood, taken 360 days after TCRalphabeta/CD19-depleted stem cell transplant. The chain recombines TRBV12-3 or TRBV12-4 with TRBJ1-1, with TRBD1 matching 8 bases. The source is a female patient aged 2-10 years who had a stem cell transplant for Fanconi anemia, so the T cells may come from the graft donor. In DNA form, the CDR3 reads TGTGCCAGCAGTGCGGGAGGACAGGGCGGGAACACTGAAGCTTTCTTT. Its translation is CASSAGGQGGNTEAFF.